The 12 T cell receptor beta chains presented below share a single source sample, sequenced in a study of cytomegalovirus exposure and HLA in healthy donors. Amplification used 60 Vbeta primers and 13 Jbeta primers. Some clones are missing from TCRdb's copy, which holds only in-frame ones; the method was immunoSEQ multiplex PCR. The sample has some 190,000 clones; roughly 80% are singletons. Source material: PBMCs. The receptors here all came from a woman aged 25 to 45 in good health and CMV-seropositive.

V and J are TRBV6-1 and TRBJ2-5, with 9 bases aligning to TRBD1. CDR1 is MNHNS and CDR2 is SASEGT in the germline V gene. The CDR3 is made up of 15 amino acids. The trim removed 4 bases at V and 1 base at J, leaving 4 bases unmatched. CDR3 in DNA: TGTGCCAGCAGTGGATACAGGGGGCCCCAAGAGACCCAGTACTTC. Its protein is CASSGYRGPQETQYF.

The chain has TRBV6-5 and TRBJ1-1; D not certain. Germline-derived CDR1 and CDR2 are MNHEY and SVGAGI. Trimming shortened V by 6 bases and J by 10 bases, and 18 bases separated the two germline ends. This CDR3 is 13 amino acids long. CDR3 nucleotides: TGTGCCAGCAGGGAGAAATGGAGCCACGGAGCTTTCTTT. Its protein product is CASREKWSHGAFF.

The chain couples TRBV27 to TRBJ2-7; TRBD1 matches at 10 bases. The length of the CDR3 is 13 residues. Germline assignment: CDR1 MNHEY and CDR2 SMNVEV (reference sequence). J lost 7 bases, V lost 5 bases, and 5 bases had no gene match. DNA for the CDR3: TGTGCCAGCAGTCAGGGACAGGGGAGGGAGCAGTACTTC. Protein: CASSQGQGREQYF.

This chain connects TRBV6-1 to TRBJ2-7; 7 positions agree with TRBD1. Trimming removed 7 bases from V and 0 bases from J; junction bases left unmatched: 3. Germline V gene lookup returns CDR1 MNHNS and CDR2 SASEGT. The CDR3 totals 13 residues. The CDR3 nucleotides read TGTGCCAGCAAGACAGGGAGCTCCTACGAGCAGTACTTC. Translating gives CASKTGSSYEQYF.

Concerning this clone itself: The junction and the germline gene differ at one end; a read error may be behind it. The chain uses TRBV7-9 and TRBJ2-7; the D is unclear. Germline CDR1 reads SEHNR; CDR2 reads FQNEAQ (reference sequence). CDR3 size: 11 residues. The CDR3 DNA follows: TGTTCCAGCAGCTTCACTCTCGAGCAGTACTTC. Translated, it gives CSSSFTLEQYF.

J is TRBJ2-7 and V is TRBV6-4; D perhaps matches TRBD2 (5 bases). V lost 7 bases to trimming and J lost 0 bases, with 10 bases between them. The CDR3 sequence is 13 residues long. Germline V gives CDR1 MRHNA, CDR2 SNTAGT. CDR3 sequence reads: CASKSGCSYEQYF. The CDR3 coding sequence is TGTGCCAGCAAAAGCGGATGCTCCTACGAGCAGTACTTC.

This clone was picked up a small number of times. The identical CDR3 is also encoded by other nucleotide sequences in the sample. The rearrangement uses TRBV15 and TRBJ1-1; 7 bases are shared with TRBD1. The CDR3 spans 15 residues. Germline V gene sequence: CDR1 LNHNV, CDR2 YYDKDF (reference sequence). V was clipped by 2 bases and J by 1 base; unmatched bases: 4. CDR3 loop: CATSRLRQGNTEAFF. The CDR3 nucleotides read TGTGCCACCAGCAGACTCCGACAGGGGAACACTGAAGCTTTCTTT.

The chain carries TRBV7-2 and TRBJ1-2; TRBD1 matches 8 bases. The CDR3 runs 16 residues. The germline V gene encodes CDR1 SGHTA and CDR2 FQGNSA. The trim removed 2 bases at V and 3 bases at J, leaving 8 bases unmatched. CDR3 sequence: CASSLNHPDRDYGYTF. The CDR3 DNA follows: TGTGCCAGCAGCTTAAATCATCCGGACAGGGACTATGGCTACACCTTC.

The DNA of the CDR3 is TGCAGCGTGGGGGAGGGCAATCAGCCCCAGCATTTT. This gives the protein CSVGEGNQPQHF. The rearrangement uses TRBV29-1 and TRBJ1-5; TRBD1 might be the D (5 bases). In germline, CDR1 is SQVTM, CDR2 ANQGSEA. V dropped 6 bases and J dropped 2 bases, with 8 bases sitting between them. The CDR3 totals 12 residues.

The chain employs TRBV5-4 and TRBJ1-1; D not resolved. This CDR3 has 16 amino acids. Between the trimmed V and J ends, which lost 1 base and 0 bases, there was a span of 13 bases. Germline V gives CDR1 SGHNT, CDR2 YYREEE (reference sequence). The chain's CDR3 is CASSLWAGGMNTEAFF. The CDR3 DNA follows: TGTGCCAGCAGCTTGTGGGCAGGAGGCATGAACACTGAAGCTTTCTTT.

DNA of the CDR3: TGTGCCAGTAGGGGACAGGACAATGAGCAGTTCTTC. Its protein product is CASRGQDNEQFF. This rearrangement joins TRBV19 to TRBJ2-1; 8 bases agree with TRBD1. CDR1 and CDR2 (germline): LNHDA, SQIVND (reference sequence). The CDR3 is made up of 12 amino acids. The V and J ends lost 6 bases and 5 bases, in that order; junction bases with no gene match: 0.

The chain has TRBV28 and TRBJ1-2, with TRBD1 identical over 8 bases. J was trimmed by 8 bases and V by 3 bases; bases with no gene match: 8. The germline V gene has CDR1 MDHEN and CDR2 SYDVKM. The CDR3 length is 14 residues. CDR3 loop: CASSLSRGLGGYTF. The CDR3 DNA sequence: TGTGCCAGCAGTTTGAGCAGGGGGCTAGGAGGCTACACCTTC.